Ten or more counts support the clone carrying this T cell receptor (beta chain). Its antigen remains unidentified. CDR1 is LGHNA and CDR2 is YSLEER in the germline V gene. Trimming left V 1 base short and J 3 bases short, with 12 bases between. This CDR3 contains 15 residues. This sample was taken from a study of T-cell reconstitution after alpha-beta-depleted transplantation in children. Study conclusions and caveats: The study reportedly traced alpha-beta T cells about two months after transplant to several hundred expanded graft clones. At day 60, the high TCRbeta diversity found in some patients originated from recipient T cells and thymic progenitors that had survived. T-cell counts and diversity at one year following transplant were attributed mainly to newly produced T cells.

Unique molecular identifiers featured in how the TCRbeta library was prepared. TCRdb analysed the PCR reads with MiXCR anew, one entry per CDR3 protein. The table records roughly 500,000 distinct CDR3 sequences, about 10% of them present only once. Sequencing used PBMCs, obtained before TCRalphabeta/CD19-depleted stem cell transplant. V usage is TRBV4-3 and J usage is TRBJ1-2, with D perhaps matching TRBD1 (5 bases). This TCR came from a child between 2 and 9 years old with inherited bone marrow failure, due to receive a stem cell transplant. CDR3 sequence: CASSQGGGSYYGYTF. In DNA, the CDR3 is TGCGCCAGCAGCCAAGGCGGGGGGAGTTACTATGGCTACACCTTC.